Presented here are 9 T cell receptor beta chains from one specimen sequenced in a study of shared clonotypes between healthy human individuals. The naive CD8 fraction comprised CD45RO-negative cells positively selected for CCR7 and excluded terminally differentiated effector memory CD45RA+ cells. The data were produced by immunoSEQ multiplex PCR, yet TCRdb's version contains in-frame clones alone and is incomplete. The table has around 1.9 million clones, around 93% seen once. Sample: naive CD8+ T cells from PBMCs. The receptors derive from a man younger than 35 in good health. Some clones in this sample may be carry-over from other donors' samples.

The chain carries TRBV5-6 and TRBJ2-1, with 11 bases fitting TRBD2. This CDR3 region has 16 residues. V lost 3 bases, J lost 8 bases, and 10 bases stayed unmatched. Germline assignment: CDR1 SGHDT and CDR2 YYEEEE. The CDR3 sequence: CASSSTLAGGPHEQFF. Written as DNA, the CDR3 is TGTGCCAGCAGCTCAACCCTAGCGGGGGGTCCTCATGAGCAGTTCTTC.

In its sample, this clone was seen once. The chain has TRBV5-8 and TRBJ2-5, with 10 bases aligning to TRBD1. Looked up from germline, CDR1 is SGHTS and CDR2 is YDEGEE. The CDR3 is made up of 14 amino acids. Trimming removed 4 bases from V and 6 bases from J; junction bases left unmatched: 6. The CDR3 DNA reads TGTGCCAGCAGCCAAGGGACAGGGGAAAAGACCCAGTACTTC. Residues: CASSQGTGEKTQYF.

The V call is TRBV6-1, the J call TRBJ2-7, with 8 bases identical to TRBD1. Germline CDR1 reads MNHNS; CDR2 reads SASEGT. This CDR3 contains 14 residues. The V and J ends lost 2 bases and 6 bases, in that order; junction bases with no gene match: 6. The CDR3 spells CASSEWGTGGEQYF. In nucleotides, the CDR3 is TGTGCCAGCAGTGAATGGGGAACAGGGGGCGAGCAGTACTTC.

The rearrangement uses TRBV9 and TRBJ1-2, with D perhaps matching TRBD1 (6 bases). V was pared by 0 bases and J by 2 bases, with 14 bases between. CDR1 is SGDLS and CDR2 is YYNGEE in the germline V gene. This CDR3 region has 16 residues. The DNA for the CDR3 is TGTGCCAGCAGCGTAGGAGGGGGGAGAGGGAACTATGGCTACACCTTC. Its protein is CASSVGGGRGNYGYTF.

The V call is TRBV28, the J call TRBJ2-5; TRBD2 is a possible D gene (6 bases). Germline CDR1 is MDHEN and CDR2 is SYDVKM. V dropped 5 bases and J dropped 4 bases, with 20 bases sitting between them. The CDR3 contains 16 residues. The CDR3 bases are TGTGCCAGCAGTCCCCCTGGCATTCGGGACTTAGAGACCCAGTACTTC. It codes for CASSPPGIRDLETQYF.

This sequence joins TRBV6-5 and TRBJ1-4, with 11 bases identical to TRBD1. J was trimmed by 7 bases and V by 6 bases; bases with no gene match: 4. The CDR3 is 14 amino acids. The germline V gene encodes CDR1 MNHEY and CDR2 SVGAGI. CDR3: CASRTGTGGEKLFF. DNA of the CDR3: TGTGCCAGCAGGACCGGGACAGGGGGTGAAAAACTGTTTTTT.

The rearrangement joins TRBV4-1 to TRBJ2-1; 8 bases line up with TRBD2. The CDR3 is 15 residues long. Germline loops: CDR1 MGHRA, CDR2 YSYEKL. V was pared by 4 bases and J by 9 bases, with 11 bases of the junction left unmatched. This CDR3 is CASSPQLLAAVEQFF. DNA for the CDR3: TGCGCCAGCAGCCCCCAACTACTAGCGGCCGTTGAGCAGTTCTTC.

The V gene is TRBV13, the J gene TRBJ2-3; D possibly corresponds to TRBD1 (6 bases). With 11 bases removed from V and 2 bases from J, the gap between germline ends came to 14 bases. The CDR3 has 13 residues. Germline assignment: CDR1 PRHDT and CDR2 FYEKMQ (reference sequence). The CDR3 region has the DNA TGTGCCGTCCTCGGACAGCACACAGATACGCAGTATTTT. Its protein is CAVLGQHTDTQYF.

The chain combines TRBV5-1 with TRBJ2-7, with 10 bases identical to TRBD2. CDR3 size: 16 residues. Trimming took 3 bases from V and 6 from J; bases not matched to a gene: 12. Germline V lookup: CDR1 SGHRS, CDR2 YFSETQ. The CDR3 nucleotides read TGCGCCAGCAGCTCGACAGCGGGAGGGATACGACGCGAGCAGTACTTC. It yields the protein CASSSTAGGIRREQYF.